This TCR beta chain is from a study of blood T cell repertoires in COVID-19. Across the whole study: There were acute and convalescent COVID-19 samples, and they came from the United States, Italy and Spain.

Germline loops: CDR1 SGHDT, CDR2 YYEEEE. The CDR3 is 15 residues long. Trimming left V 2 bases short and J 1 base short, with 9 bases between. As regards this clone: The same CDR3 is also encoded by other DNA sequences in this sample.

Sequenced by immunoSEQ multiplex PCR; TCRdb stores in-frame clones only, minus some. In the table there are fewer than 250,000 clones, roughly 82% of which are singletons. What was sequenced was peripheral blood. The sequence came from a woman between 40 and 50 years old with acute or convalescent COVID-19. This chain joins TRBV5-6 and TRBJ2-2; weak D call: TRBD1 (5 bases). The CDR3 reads CASSFRGLNTGELFF. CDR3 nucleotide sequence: TGTGCCAGCAGCTTTAGGGGATTGAACACCGGGGAGCTGTTTTTT.